These 26 T cell receptor beta chains originate from one sample sequenced in a study of blood T cell repertoires in COVID-19. Sequencing used immunoSEQ multiplex PCR; TCRdb keeps in-frame clones, though not all of them. Of about 26,000 clones listed, around 82% are singletons. Specimen: peripheral blood. These receptors were collected from a human donor in a cohort sampled during active COVID-19.

The gene calls are TRBV6-5 and TRBJ2-3, with TRBD2 matching 10 bases. Trimming removed 2 bases from V and 4 bases from J; junction bases left unmatched: 3. Looked up from germline, CDR1 is MNHEY and CDR2 is SVGAGI. This CDR3 contains 15 residues. The chain's CDR3 is CASSYGLAVADTQYF. The DNA of the CDR3 is TGTGCCAGCAGTTACGGACTAGCGGTTGCAGATACGCAGTATTTT.

The V and J genes are TRBV30 and TRBJ2-1; D may be TRBD1 (5 bases). In germline, CDR1 is GTSNPN, CDR2 SVGIG (reference sequence). The V and J ends lost 2 bases and 4 bases respectively, with 15 bases between them. The CDR3 is 15 residues long. The CDR3: CAWSRAGYGYNEQFF. DNA of the CDR3: TGTGCCTGGAGTAGGGCAGGGTACGGGTACAATGAGCAGTTCTTC.

DNA of the CDR3: TGTGCCAGCAGCTTAGACCAGGGCACCTACGAGCAGTACTTC. The encoded protein is CASSLDQGTYEQYF. J is TRBJ2-7 and V is TRBV11-2; possibly TRBD1 for D (5 bases). CDR3 length: 14 amino acids. Per germline, CDR1 SGHAT and CDR2 FQNNGV. Trimming removed 0 bases from V and 2 bases from J, with 8 bases in between. Using reference TRBV11-2 and TRBJ2-7 for the parts outside the CDR3, the full variable domain is EAGVAQSPRYKIIEKRQSVAFWCNPISGHATLYWYQQILGQGPKLLIQFQNNGVVDDSQLPKDRFSAERLKGVDSTLKIQPAKLEDSAVYLCASSLDQGTYEQYFGPGTRLTVT.

This chain uses TRBV6-2 or TRBV6-3 with TRBJ1-5; TRBD1 is a possible D gene (6 bases). Germline CDR1 reads MNHEY; CDR2 reads SVGEGT. The CDR3 spans 17 residues. The V end lost 5 bases, the J end lost 7 bases, and 24 bases lay between the germline ends. DNA of the CDR3: TGTGCCAGCAGTACTCCGGCTTCGGGGGGCGCGGAACAGCCCCAGCATTTT. This encodes CASSTPASGGAEQPQHF.

The chain has TRBV5-6 and TRBJ2-3, with TRBD1 matching 9 bases. The germline gives CDR1 SGHDT, CDR2 YYEEEE. This CDR3 is built from 15 residues. The trim removed 3 bases at V and 0 bases at J, leaving 2 bases unmatched. The DNA for the CDR3 is TGTGCCAGCAGCTCTGGGACAGGGAGCACAGATACGCAGTATTTT. It translates to CASSSGTGSTDTQYF.

This clone came up a few times. The chain is built from TRBV10-2 and TRBJ2-5; possibly TRBD1 for D (5 bases). Germline V gene data show CDR1 as WSHSY and CDR2 as SAAADI. The CDR3 consists of 14 residues. Trimming took off 1 base at V and 2 bases at J, with 8 bases between the two ends. CDR3 sequence reads: CASSEYRRQETQYF. CDR3 sequence (DNA): TGCGCCAGCAGTGAGTACAGGCGGCAAGAGACCCAGTACTTC.

V and J are TRBV15 and TRBJ1-2, with 8 bases aligning to TRBD1. V lost 2 bases, J lost 5 bases, and 7 bases stayed unmatched. From germline, CDR1 is LNHNV and CDR2 YYDKDF (reference sequence). This CDR3 contains 15 residues. CDR3 region: CATSRSRTGFYGYTF. The CDR3 DNA reads as TGTGCCACCAGCAGATCCCGGACAGGGTTTTATGGCTACACCTTC.

This sequence joins TRBV6-2 or TRBV6-3 and TRBJ2-7; TRBD2 agrees at 12 bases. The CDR3 has 17 amino acids. With V trimmed by 0 bases and J by 4 bases, 7 bases remained unmatched. Germline CDR1 MNHEY, CDR2 SVGEGT. The CDR3 DNA follows: TGTGCCAGCAGTTACTCGAATTTCGGGACTAGCGGGTACGAGCAGTACTTC. Translated: CASSYSNFGTSGYEQYF.

This chain connects TRBV5-4 to TRBJ1-1, with a weak D call TRBD1 (6 bases). The germline V and J ends were trimmed by 1 base and 8 bases, with 18 bases remaining between them. The CDR3 totals 15 residues. Germline lookup yields CDR1 SGHNT and CDR2 YYREEE (reference sequence). The CDR3 spells CASSLRSGARSEAFF. The CDR3 nucleotides read TGTGCCAGCAGCTTGCGGTCAGGGGCGAGGTCGGAAGCTTTCTTT.

The V gene is TRBV6-6, the J gene TRBJ2-3, with a weak D call TRBD2 (7 bases). Trimming stripped 7 bases from V and 0 bases from J, with 11 bases between. The CDR3 extends over 14 amino acids. Germline CDR1 reads MNHNY; CDR2 reads SVGAGI (reference sequence). CDR3 in amino acids: CASIRGASTDTQYF. In DNA, the CDR3 is TGTGCCAGCATTCGGGGGGCAAGCACAGATACGCAGTATTTT.

The J gene is TRBJ1-3, the V gene TRBV7-2; 8 nucleotides agree with TRBD1. V shed 5 bases and J 1 base; nucleotides not matched to a gene: 4. Germline V gives CDR1 SGHTA, CDR2 FQGNSA. This CDR3 has 15 residues. The CDR3 nucleotides are TGTGCCAGCAGCCAAAGACAGGGGTCTGGAAACACCATATATTTT. Translating gives CASSQRQGSGNTIYF.

The chain's CDR3 is CASSPRRGDGHQETQYF. DNA of the CDR3: TGTGCCAGCAGTCCGAGGAGGGGAGACGGTCACCAAGAGACCCAGTACTTC. This rearrangement joins TRBV21-1 to TRBJ2-5; the listed D gene, TRBD2, was not tested against the DNA. TRBV21-1 is described as a pseudogene. This CDR3 comprises 17 residues.

Relative to its sample, this clone is medium-sized. The J gene is TRBJ2-5, the V gene TRBV27, with 7 bases lining up with TRBD2. Germline V gene sequence: CDR1 MNHEY, CDR2 SMNVEV (reference sequence). CDR3 length equals 15 residues. V dropped 5 bases and J dropped 4; count of bases not matched to a gene: 10. The CDR3 region is CASSHRSSSGETQYF. The CDR3 bases are TGTGCCAGCAGTCATAGGTCGTCTAGCGGAGAGACCCAGTACTTC.

The chain recombines TRBV6-2 or TRBV6-3 with TRBJ1-1; no firm D call. V was trimmed by 2 bases and J by 10 bases, leaving 11 bases between them. CDR1 and CDR2 (germline): MNHEY, SVGEGT. This CDR3 has 12 amino acids. The DNA for the CDR3 is TGTGCCAGCAGTTACAGAGGAATCGGAGCTTTCTTT. Its protein is CASSYRGIGAFF.

The rearrangement links TRBV2 to TRBJ1-1, with 8 bases fitting TRBD1. Trimming took 8 bases from V and 4 from J; bases not matched to a gene: 9. The CDR3 is 14 amino acids. Germline CDR1 reads SNHLY; CDR2 reads FYNNEI. For the CDR3, the DNA is TGTGCCAGCCGCGGACAGGGTCTGCCCACTGAAGCTTTCTTT. Protein sequence: CASRGQGLPTEAFF.

This sequence joins TRBV11-1 and TRBJ1-5; unclear D gene. The CDR3 has 13 residues. V was cut by 3 bases and J by 6 bases, with 9 bases left in between. Germline CDR1 is SGHAT and CDR2 is FQDESV (reference sequence). The CDR3 reads CASSLGLSQPQHF. In DNA, the CDR3 is TGTGCCAGCAGCTTGGGCCTCTCTCAGCCCCAGCATTTT.

The chain combines TRBV7-9 with TRBJ1-4; 9 nucleotides agree with TRBD1. The CDR3 spans 15 residues. Trimming at V came to 5 bases and at J to 8 bases, leaving 9 bases not matched to a gene. Germline-derived CDR1 and CDR2 are SEHNR and FQNEAQ (reference sequence). CDR3 residues: CASSQGGQGREKLFF. The DNA for the CDR3 is TGTGCCAGCAGCCAAGGGGGACAGGGTCGGGAAAAACTGTTTTTT.

The chain has TRBV30 and TRBJ2-2; TRBD2 matches 14 bases. The ends lost 4 bases at V and 6 bases at J; junction bases unmatched: 10. From germline, CDR1 is GTSNPN and CDR2 SVGIG (reference sequence). CDR3 length: 17 residues. CDR3 amino acids: CAWTRGLAGGFAGELFF. CDR3 nucleotide sequence: TGTGCCTGGACGCGAGGACTAGCGGGAGGTTTTGCCGGGGAGCTGTTTTTT.

The rearrangement links TRBV4-1 to TRBJ1-2; tentatively, D is TRBD1 (5 bases). Germline V CDR1 and CDR2: MGHRA, YSYEKL. The V and J ends lost 4 bases and 12 bases respectively, with 21 bases between them. The CDR3 sequence is 14 residues long. The CDR3, as DNA: TGCGCCAGCAGCCCCTCAGGGAGGGAAAGGGCAGACACCTTC. This codes for CASSPSGRERADTF.

Here the CDR3 reads CSALPGQGVLNEQFF. DNA for the CDR3: TGCAGCGCCCTTCCGGGACAGGGGGTGCTCAATGAGCAGTTCTTC. The V gene is TRBV29-1, the J gene TRBJ2-1; 11 bases fit TRBD1. Trimming removed 7 bases from V and 6 bases from J; junction bases left unmatched: 11. In germline, CDR1 is SQVTM, CDR2 ANQGSEA. This CDR3 comprises 15 residues.

The V gene is TRBV10-3, the J gene TRBJ2-7; D may be TRBD1 (6 bases). Germline V gene data show CDR1 as ENHRY and CDR2 as SYGVKD. With 10 bases removed from V and 4 bases from J, the gap between germline ends came to 17 bases. The CDR3 totals 13 residues. The CDR3 loop is CATTGTQQYEQYF. In DNA, the CDR3 is TGTGCCACGACCGGGACACAACAATACGAGCAGTACTTC.

This clone qualifies as medium-sized. The V gene is TRBV27, the J gene TRBJ2-7; 8 nucleotides line up with TRBD1. CDR1 and CDR2 (germline): MNHEY, SMNVEV (reference sequence). The trim removed 4 bases at V and 0 bases at J, leaving 11 bases unmatched. The CDR3 is made up of 17 amino acids. In DNA form, the CDR3 reads TGTGCCAGCAGTTCCACCCCTCGGACAGGGAGCTCCTACGAGCAGTACTTC. Translation: CASSSTPRTGSSYEQYF.

This clone was observed a few times. V gene TRBV9 combines with J gene TRBJ2-1, with D possibly matching TRBD1 (7 bases). Germline V gene lookup returns CDR1 SGDLS and CDR2 YYNGEE. V was clipped by 1 base and J by 8 bases, with 16 bases between them. There are 15 residues in the CDR3. DNA for the CDR3: TGTGCCAGCAGCGTATCTCGGACAGGAGGGGATGAGCAGTTCTTC. Its protein is CASSVSRTGGDEQFF. The whole variable domain, filled in from reference TRBV9 and TRBJ2-1, reads DSGVTQTPKHLITATGQRVTLRCSPRSGDLSVYWYQQSLDQGLQFLIQYYNGEERAKGNILERFSAQQFPDLHSELNLSSLELGDSALYFCASSVSRTGGDEQFFGPGTRLTVL.

The V and J genes are TRBV5-1 and TRBJ2-2; D is possibly TRBD2 (5 bases). The V gene's germline CDR1 is SGHRS and CDR2 YFSETQ. The V end was cut by 0 bases, the J end by 2 bases, with 8 bases between. The CDR3 length is 15 residues. DNA for the CDR3: TGCGCCAGCAGCTTGGCGGGGAGTAACACCGGGGAGCTGTTTTTT. This encodes CASSLAGSNTGELFF.

The J gene is TRBJ2-6, the V gene TRBV4-3, with D perhaps TRBD2 (5 bases). The V gene lost 1 base and the J gene lost 2 bases, with 15 bases spanning the gap. Germline loops: CDR1 LGHNA, CDR2 YSLEER. The CDR3 is made up of 18 amino acids. The CDR3 sequence: CASSQASSPSPGANVLTF. The CDR3 DNA reads TGCGCCAGCAGCCAAGCTTCTAGCCCCTCGCCTGGGGCCAACGTCCTGACTTTC.

The rearrangement uses TRBV11-2 and TRBJ2-7; D gene unclear. The CDR3 spans 14 residues. The germline CDR1 and CDR2 sequences are SGHAT and FQNNGV. Between the trimmed V and J ends, which lost 1 base and 6 bases, there was a span of 13 bases. The DNA for the CDR3 is TGTGCCAGCAGCTTAGGTATGGGCCTGGGCGAGCAGTACTTC. Amino acids: CASSLGMGLGEQYF.